Below, one T cell receptor (beta chain) is given with its context. Its specificity is not known. The CDR3 length is 12 residues. Between the trimmed V and J ends, which lost 1 base and 6 bases, there was a span of 8 bases. Germline V gene sequence: CDR1 GTSNPN, CDR2 SVGIG (reference sequence). Isolated per sample were at least 7 million PBMCs. The data were taken from a study of blood T cells in healthy people across ages. Study-wide results and limits: Whereas aged donors had fewer naive CD4+ cells, long-lived donors had more of them and higher diversity.

The second PCR ran roughly 7 to 12 cycles with a sample-barcoded 5' primer and J-beta primers. With 12 random nucleotides, a template-switch adaptor tagged each individual cDNA molecule. Each CDR3 protein is one row after TCRdb ran MiXCR on the 5' RACE reads. The sample lists around 500,000 distinct CDR3 sequences, about 25% occurring once. These data were also reused for a study on T cells of mothers and their children. Per that paper: In this cohort, donors were a few healthy Caucasian mothers plus their six children.

The receptor comes from a boy younger than 10 in good health. The sample comprised blood. V usage is TRBV30 and J usage is TRBJ2-3; D possibly corresponds to TRBD2 (6 bases). CDR3 sequence: CAWSGDSDTQYF. The CDR3 DNA reads as TGTGCCTGGAGTGGGGACTCGGATACGCAGTATTTT.